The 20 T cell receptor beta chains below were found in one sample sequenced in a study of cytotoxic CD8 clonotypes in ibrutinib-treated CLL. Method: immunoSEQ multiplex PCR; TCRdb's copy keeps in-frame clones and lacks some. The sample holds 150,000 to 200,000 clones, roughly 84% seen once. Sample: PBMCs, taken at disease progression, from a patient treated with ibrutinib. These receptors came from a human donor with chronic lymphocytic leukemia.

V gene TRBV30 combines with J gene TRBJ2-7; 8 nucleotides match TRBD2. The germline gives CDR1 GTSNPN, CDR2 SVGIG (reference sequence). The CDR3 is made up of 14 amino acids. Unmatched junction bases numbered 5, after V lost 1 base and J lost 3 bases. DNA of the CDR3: TGTGCCTGGAGTGCGGGACTAGAAGGCTACGAGCAGTACTTC. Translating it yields CAWSAGLEGYEQYF.

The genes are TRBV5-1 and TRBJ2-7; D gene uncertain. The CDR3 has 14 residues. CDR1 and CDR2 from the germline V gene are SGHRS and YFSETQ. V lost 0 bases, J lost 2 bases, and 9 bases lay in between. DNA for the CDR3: TGCGCCAGCAGCTTGGATCAGACAACCTACGAGCAGTACTTC. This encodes CASSLDQTTYEQYF.

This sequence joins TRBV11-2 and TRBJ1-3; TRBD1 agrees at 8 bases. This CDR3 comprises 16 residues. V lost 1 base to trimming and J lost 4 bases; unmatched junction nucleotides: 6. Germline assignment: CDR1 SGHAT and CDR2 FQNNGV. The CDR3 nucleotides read TGTGCCAGCAGCTTAGGGACAGGGAATCGGGGAAACACCATATATTTT. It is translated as CASSLGTGNRGNTIYF. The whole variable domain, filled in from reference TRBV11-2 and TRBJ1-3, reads EAGVAQSPRYKIIEKRQSVAFWCNPISGHATLYWYQQILGQGPKLLIQFQNNGVVDDSQLPKDRFSAERLKGVDSTLKIQPAKLEDSAVYLCASSLGTGNRGNTIYFGEGSWLTVV.

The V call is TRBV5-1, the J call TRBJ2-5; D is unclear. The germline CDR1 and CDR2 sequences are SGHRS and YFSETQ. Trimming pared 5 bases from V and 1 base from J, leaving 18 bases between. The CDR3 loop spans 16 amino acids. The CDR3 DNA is TGCGCCAGCAGGCAGTATATCGGTCCGCTCCAAGAGACCCAGTACTTC. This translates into CASRQYIGPLQETQYF.

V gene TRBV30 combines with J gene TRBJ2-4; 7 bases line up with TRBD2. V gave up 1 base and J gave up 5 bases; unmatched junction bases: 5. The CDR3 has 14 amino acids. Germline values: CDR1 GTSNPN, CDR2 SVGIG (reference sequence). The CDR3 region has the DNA TGTGCCTGGAGTGGGGAGGGAGGGCAAAACATTCAGTACTTC. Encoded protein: CAWSGEGGQNIQYF.

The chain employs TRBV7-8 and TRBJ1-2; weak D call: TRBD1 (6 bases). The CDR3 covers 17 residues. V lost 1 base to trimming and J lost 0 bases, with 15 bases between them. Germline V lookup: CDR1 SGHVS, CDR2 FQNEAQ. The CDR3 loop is CASSLVVTGVANYGYTF. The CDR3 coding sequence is TGTGCCAGCAGCTTAGTCGTGACAGGTGTTGCTAACTATGGCTACACCTTC.

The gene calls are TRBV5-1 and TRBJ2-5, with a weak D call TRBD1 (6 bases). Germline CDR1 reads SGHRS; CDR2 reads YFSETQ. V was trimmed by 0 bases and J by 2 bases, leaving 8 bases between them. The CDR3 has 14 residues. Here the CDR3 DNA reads TGCGCCAGCAGCTTGGAGGACAGTCAAGAGACCCAGTACTTC. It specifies CASSLEDSQETQYF.

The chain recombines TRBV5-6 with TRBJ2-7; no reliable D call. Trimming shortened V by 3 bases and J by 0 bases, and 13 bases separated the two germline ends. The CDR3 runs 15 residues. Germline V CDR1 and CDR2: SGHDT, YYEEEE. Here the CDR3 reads CASSSLGYSSYEQYF. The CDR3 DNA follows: TGTGCCAGCAGCTCACTCGGTTATAGCTCCTACGAGCAGTACTTC.

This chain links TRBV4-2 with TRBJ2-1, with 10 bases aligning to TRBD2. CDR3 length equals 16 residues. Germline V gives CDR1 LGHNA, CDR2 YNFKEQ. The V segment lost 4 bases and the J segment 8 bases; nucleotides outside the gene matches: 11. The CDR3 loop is CASSLLGLAGVYEQFF. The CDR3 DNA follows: TGTGCCAGCAGCCTACTTGGGCTAGCGGGAGTCTATGAGCAGTTCTTC.

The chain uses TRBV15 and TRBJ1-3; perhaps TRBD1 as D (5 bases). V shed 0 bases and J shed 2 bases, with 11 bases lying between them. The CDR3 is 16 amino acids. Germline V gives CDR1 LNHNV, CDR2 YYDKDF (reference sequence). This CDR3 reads CATSREKTDAGNTIYF. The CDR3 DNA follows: TGTGCCACCAGCAGAGAGAAGACAGACGCTGGAAACACCATATATTTT.

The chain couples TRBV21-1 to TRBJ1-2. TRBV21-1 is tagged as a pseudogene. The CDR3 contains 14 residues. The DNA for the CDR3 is TGTGCCAGCAGCAAAGACCGTCCTTACTATGGCTACACCTTC. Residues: CASSKDRPYYGYTF.

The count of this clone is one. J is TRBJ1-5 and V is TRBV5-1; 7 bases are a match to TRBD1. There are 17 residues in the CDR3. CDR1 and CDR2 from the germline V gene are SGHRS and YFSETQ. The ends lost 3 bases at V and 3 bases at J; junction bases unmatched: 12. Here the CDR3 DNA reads TGCGCCAGCAGCTGGGACCCGACAGGGCAGTTCAATCAGCCCCAGCATTTT. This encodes CASSWDPTGQFNQPQHF.

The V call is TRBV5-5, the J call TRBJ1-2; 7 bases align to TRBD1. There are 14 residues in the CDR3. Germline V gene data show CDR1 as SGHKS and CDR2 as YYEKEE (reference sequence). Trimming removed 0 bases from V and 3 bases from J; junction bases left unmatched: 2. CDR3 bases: TGTGCCAGCAGCTTGGGACAGGGCTACTATGGCTACACCTTC. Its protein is CASSLGQGYYGYTF.

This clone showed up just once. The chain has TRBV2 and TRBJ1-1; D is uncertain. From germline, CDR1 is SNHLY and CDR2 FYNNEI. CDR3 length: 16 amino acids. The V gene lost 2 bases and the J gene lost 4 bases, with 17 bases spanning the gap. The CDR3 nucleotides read TGTGCCAGCAGTGAATATGGGCAGACGATGGGCACTGAAGCTTTCTTT. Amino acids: CASSEYGQTMGTEAFF.

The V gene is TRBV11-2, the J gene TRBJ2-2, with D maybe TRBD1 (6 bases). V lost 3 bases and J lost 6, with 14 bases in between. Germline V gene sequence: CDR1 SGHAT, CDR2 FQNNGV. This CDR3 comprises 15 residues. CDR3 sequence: CASSFRDIPSGELFF. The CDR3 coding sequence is TGTGCCAGCAGCTTTCGGGACATACCCTCCGGGGAGCTGTTTTTT. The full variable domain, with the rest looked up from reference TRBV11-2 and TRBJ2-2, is EAGVAQSPRYKIIEKRQSVAFWCNPISGHATLYWYQQILGQGPKLLIQFQNNGVVDDSQLPKDRFSAERLKGVDSTLKIQPAKLEDSAVYLCASSFRDIPSGELFFGEGSRLTVL.

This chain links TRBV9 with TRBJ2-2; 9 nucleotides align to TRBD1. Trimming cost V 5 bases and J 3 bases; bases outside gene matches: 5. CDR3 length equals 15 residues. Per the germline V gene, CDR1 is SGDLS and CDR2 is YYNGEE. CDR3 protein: CASRIGQGYTGELFF. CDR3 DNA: TGTGCCAGCAGGATCGGACAGGGGTACACCGGGGAGCTGTTTTTT.

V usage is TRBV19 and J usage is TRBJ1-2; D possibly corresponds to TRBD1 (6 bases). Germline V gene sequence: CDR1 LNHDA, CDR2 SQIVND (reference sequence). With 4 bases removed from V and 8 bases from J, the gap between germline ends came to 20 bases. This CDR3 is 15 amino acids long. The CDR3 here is CASSNMDSSYQGYTF. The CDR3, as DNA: TGTGCCAGTAGTAATATGGACAGCTCTTACCAGGGCTACACCTTC.

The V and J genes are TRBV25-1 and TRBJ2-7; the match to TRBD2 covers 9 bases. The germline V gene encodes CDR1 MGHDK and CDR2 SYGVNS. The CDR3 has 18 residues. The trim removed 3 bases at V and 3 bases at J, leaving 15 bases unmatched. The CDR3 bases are TGTGCCAGCAGTGATCCCACTCAGGGCGGCGGGAGGGTCTACGAGCAGTACTTC. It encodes CASSDPTQGGGRVYEQYF.

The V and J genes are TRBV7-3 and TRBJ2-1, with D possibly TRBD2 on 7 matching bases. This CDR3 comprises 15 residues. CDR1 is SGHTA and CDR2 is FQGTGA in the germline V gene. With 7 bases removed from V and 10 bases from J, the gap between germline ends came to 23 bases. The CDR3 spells CASTPGGLPQGEQFF. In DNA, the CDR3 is TGTGCCAGCACCCCCGGGGGGTTGCCCCAGGGGGAGCAGTTCTTC.

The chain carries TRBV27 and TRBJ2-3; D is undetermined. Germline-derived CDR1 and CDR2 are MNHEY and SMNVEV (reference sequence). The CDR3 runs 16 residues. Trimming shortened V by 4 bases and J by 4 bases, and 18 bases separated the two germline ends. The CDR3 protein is CASSSPFSLFPDTQYF. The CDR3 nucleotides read TGTGCCAGCAGTTCGCCGTTTTCACTATTCCCAGATACGCAGTATTTT.